The 22 T cell receptor beta chains below come from one sample, sequenced in a study of vaccination and CD4 T cells after COVID-19. For these receptors, no antigen is known. The treatment: approximately 11-day PBMC culture with coronavirus spike peptide pools or control peptides (ViraFEST assay). Sequencing of the DNA from cultured CD4+ T cells was carried out with the Oncomine TCR Beta short-read assay. TCRdb reprocessed the PCR reads with MiXCR, giving one entry per CDR3 protein. The sample has about 20,000 distinct CDR3 sequences; 66% are singletons. The source material was CD4+ T cells from blood, cultured in vitro. The receptor source for this set is a human donor who had recovered from COVID-19.

V usage is TRBV7-2 and J usage is TRBJ1-3; D call uncertain. Germline CDR1 reads SGHTA; CDR2 reads FQGNSA. The V end lost 4 bases, the J end lost 7 bases, and 5 bases lay between the germline ends. This CDR3 contains 11 residues. The CDR3 here is CASSSGNTIYF. Here the CDR3 DNA reads TGTGCCAGCAGCTCCGGTAACACCATATATTTT.

By proportion, this clonotype is medium-sized (0.01 to 0.1%). The chain has TRBV20-1 and TRBJ1-1; the D is unclear. The V and J ends lost 0 bases and 1 base respectively, with 12 bases between them. Germline V lookup: CDR1 DFQATT, CDR2 SNEGSKA (reference sequence). The CDR3 is 15 amino acids. CDR3 protein: CSARDGVRGNTEAFF. CDR3 sequence (DNA): TGCAGTGCTAGAGACGGGGTACGGGGGAACACTGAAGCTTTCTTT.

The rearrangement links TRBV10-3 to TRBJ1-2; the D gene is possibly TRBD1 (5 bases). Germline CDR1 is ENHRY and CDR2 is SYGVKD. This CDR3 has 11 amino acids. Between the trimmed V and J ends, which lost 10 bases and 4 bases, there was a span of 10 bases. CDR3 amino acids: CATTGVYGYTF. As DNA, the CDR3 is TGTGCCACAACAGGTGTCTATGGCTACACCTTC.

Only a few counts were recorded for this clonotype. This chain uses TRBV21-1 with TRBJ1-2; the DNA was not used to check the table's D call, TRBD1. TRBV21-1 is deemed a pseudogene. The CDR3 is 16 residues long. Written as DNA, the CDR3 is TGTGCCAGCAGCAAAGTCTCTCGACAGGCGGACTATGGCTACACCTTC. This translates into CASSKVSRQADYGYTF.

The chain carries TRBV6-2 or TRBV6-3 and TRBJ2-7; 9 nucleotides align to TRBD1. CDR1 and CDR2 from the germline V gene are MNHEY and SVGEGT. Losses at the gene ends were 2 bases for V and 5 bases for J; bases not matched to a gene: 7. The CDR3 is 15 residues long. The CDR3 here is CASSYRGTGTDEQYF. The CDR3 bases are TGTGCCAGCAGTTACAGGGGGACAGGGACGGACGAGCAGTACTTC.

The gene calls are TRBV30 and TRBJ2-1; 9 bases fit TRBD1. J lost 7 bases, V lost 0 bases, and 13 bases had no gene match. The germline V gene has CDR1 GTSNPN and CDR2 SVGIG (reference sequence). The CDR3 totals 17 residues. This CDR3 is CAWSVGGNRGRGNEQFF. The CDR3 region has the DNA TGTGCCTGGAGTGTTGGGGGGAACAGGGGGCGAGGTAATGAGCAGTTCTTC.

This rearrangement joins TRBV19 to TRBJ2-7; TRBD1 agrees at 10 bases. The germline CDR1 and CDR2 sequences are LNHDA and SQIVND (reference sequence). Losses at the gene ends were 6 bases for V and 4 bases for J; bases not matched to a gene: 9. The CDR3 spans 15 residues. The chain's CDR3 is CASSDPGQGIYEQYF. The CDR3 nucleotides are TGTGCCAGTAGCGACCCGGGACAGGGGATTTACGAGCAGTACTTC.

This chain uses TRBV4-3 with TRBJ2-5, with 9 bases fitting TRBD1. The junction had 9 bases not matched to a gene; V was cut back by 1 base and J by 9 bases. Per the germline V gene, CDR1 is LGHNA and CDR2 is YSLEER. The CDR3 length is 15 residues. CDR3 loop: CASSQVVTGGEAQYF. CDR3 nucleotide sequence: TGCGCCAGCAGCCAAGTAGTGACAGGGGGTGAGGCCCAGTACTTC.

V and J are TRBV29-1 and TRBJ1-2; TRBD1 is a possible D gene (6 bases). This CDR3 contains 14 residues. With 2 bases removed from V and 4 bases from J, the gap between germline ends came to 14 bases. Germline V gene data show CDR1 as SQVTM and CDR2 as ANQGSEA. This chain's CDR3 is CSVESAGAGYGYTF. The CDR3 region has the DNA TGCAGCGTTGAATCTGCGGGGGCTGGCTATGGCTACACCTTC. Filled out from reference TRBV29-1 and TRBJ1-2, the complete variable domain reads SAVISQKPSRDICQRGTSLTIQCQVDSQVTMMFWYRQQPGQSLTLIATANQGSEATYESGFVIDKFPISRPNLTFSTLTVSNMSPEDSSIYLCSVESAGAGYGYTFGSGTRLTVV.

This clonotype showed up just a few times. V usage is TRBV2 and J usage is TRBJ2-3; 14 positions match TRBD2. Germline CDR1 reads SNHLY; CDR2 reads FYNNEI. The ends lost 7 bases at V and 1 base at J; junction bases unmatched: 1. The CDR3 covers 15 residues. The CDR3 spells CASKGLAGGTDTQYF. In DNA form, the CDR3 reads TGTGCCAGCAAGGGACTAGCGGGGGGCACAGATACGCAGTATTTT.

This clonotype was seen only a few times. V and J are TRBV12-3 or TRBV12-4 and TRBJ2-1; TRBD2 might be the D (6 bases). The CDR3 runs 12 residues. V dropped 6 bases and J dropped 8 bases, with 11 bases sitting between them. The CDR3 here is CASSYRDYEQFF. The CDR3 coding sequence is TGTGCCAGCAGCTACCGGGACTATGAGCAGTTCTTC.

V usage is TRBV2 and J usage is TRBJ2-7, with D tentatively TRBD1 (9 bases). The CDR3 has 15 residues. Germline assignment: CDR1 SNHLY and CDR2 FYNNEI. V was cut by 7 bases and J by 4 bases, with 20 bases left in between. The CDR3 loop is CASNGGGQGIYEQYF. DNA for the CDR3: TGTGCCAGCAACGGGGGGGGACAGGGCATTTACGAGCAGTACTTC.

The chain has TRBV20-1 and TRBJ1-2; D gene uncertain. Trimming took off 1 base at V and 0 bases at J, with 21 bases between the two ends. The CDR3 is 18 amino acids. The germline gives CDR1 DFQATT, CDR2 SNEGSKA (reference sequence). The CDR3: CSARVPPAVAPSNYGYTF. In DNA, the CDR3 is TGCAGTGCTAGAGTCCCCCCGGCAGTTGCCCCTTCTAACTATGGCTACACCTTC.

The chain has TRBV11-2 and TRBJ2-5, with D perhaps TRBD1 (6 bases). The CDR3 loop spans 14 amino acids. CDR1 is SGHAT and CDR2 is FQNNGV in the germline V gene. Trimming shortened V by 1 base and J by 5 bases, and 11 bases separated the two germline ends. In DNA, the CDR3 is TGTGCCAGCAGCTTAGTGGCAGGGGACGAGACCCAGTACTTC. It encodes CASSLVAGDETQYF.

Here the CDR3 reads CASSQGGLGEVHLFF. The CDR3 region has the DNA TGCGCCAGCAGCCAAGGGGGCTTGGGGGAGGTCCATCTGTTCTTC. The V and J genes are TRBV4-3 and TRBJ2-1; the D gene is possibly TRBD2 (6 bases). The CDR3 sequence is 15 residues long. Trimming took off 1 base at V and 15 bases at J, with 22 bases between the two ends. Looked up from germline, CDR1 is LGHNA and CDR2 is YSLEER.

This chain joins TRBV7-9 and TRBJ1-5; D is undetermined. V gave up 1 base and J gave up 3 bases, with 7 bases separating them. The CDR3 covers 14 residues. In germline, CDR1 is SEHNR, CDR2 FQNEAQ (reference sequence). The CDR3 bases are TGTGCCAGCAGCTTAGGAGATTTCAATCAGCCCCAGCATTTT. Translated, it gives CASSLGDFNQPQHF.

This clonotype was detected once. The CDR3 DNA reads TGTGCCAGCAGCCTCGGACAGCGCCGCTACACCTTC. The encoded protein is CASSLGQRRYTF. The chain is built from TRBV7-9 and TRBJ1-2; a weak D match, TRBD1 (6 bases). CDR3 length: 12 amino acids. V shed 5 bases and J shed 9 bases, with 13 bases lying between them. Germline lookup yields CDR1 SEHNR and CDR2 FQNEAQ (reference sequence).

CDR3 in DNA: TGTGCCAGCAGTGAAGTGGCAGGCAATCAGCCCCAGCATTTT. Amino acids: CASSEVAGNQPQHF. The chain carries TRBV2 and TRBJ1-5, with D uncertain. The CDR3 is made up of 14 amino acids. Trimming cost V 1 base and J 2 bases, with 6 bases left between them. CDR1 and CDR2 (germline): SNHLY, FYNNEI.

This rearrangement joins TRBV7-6 to TRBJ1-5, with D possibly matching TRBD1 (5 bases). Germline V lookup: CDR1 SGHVS, CDR2 FNYEAQ. This CDR3 has 14 amino acids. Between the trimmed V and J ends, which lost 1 base and 5 bases, there was a span of 9 bases. The CDR3, as DNA: TGTGCCAGCAGCTTAGTCGGGGCTGATCAGCCCCAGCATTTT. Amino acid sequence: CASSLVGADQPQHF.

The chain joins TRBV6-1 to TRBJ1-2; D gene ambiguous. The CDR3 is 13 residues long. Trimming shortened V by 5 bases and J by 3 bases, and 10 bases separated the two germline ends. Germline values: CDR1 MNHNS, CDR2 SASEGT. The CDR3 loop reads CASSPLADYGYTF. CDR3 nucleotide sequence: TGTGCCAGCAGTCCACTTGCGGACTATGGCTACACCTTC.

The V gene is TRBV20-1, the J gene TRBJ2-5; the D gene is possibly TRBD1 (6 bases). The V end lost 0 bases, the J end lost 1 base, and 12 bases lay between the germline ends. From germline, CDR1 is DFQATT and CDR2 SNEGSKA (reference sequence). This CDR3 region has 15 residues. CDR3 DNA: TGCAGTGCTAGAGATGTACAGGGCATCCAAGAGACCCAGTACTTC. Translating it yields CSARDVQGIQETQYF.

This clonotype is a singleton in its sample. This chain joins TRBV5-6 and TRBJ1-1; possibly TRBD1 for D (6 bases). Trimming shortened V by 0 bases and J by 5 bases, and 14 bases separated the two germline ends. The CDR3 is made up of 15 amino acids. CDR1 and CDR2 from the germline V gene are SGHDT and YYEEEE. Here the CDR3 reads CASSLVGPGATEAFF. The CDR3 bases are TGTGCCAGCAGCTTGGTAGGGCCAGGGGCAACTGAAGCTTTCTTT.